This entry is about one T cell receptor beta chain. Looked up from germline, CDR1 is SGHNT and CDR2 is YENEEA. V lost 5 bases and J lost 2, with 16 bases in between. The CDR3 runs 15 residues. PCR primers comprised 60 Vbeta and 13 Jbeta primers. Method: immunoSEQ multiplex PCR; TCRdb's copy keeps in-frame clones and lacks some. This sample's table reports under 70,000 clones. This entry is derived from a study of cytomegalovirus exposure and HLA in healthy donors. V usage is TRBV11-3 and J usage is TRBJ2-7; D remains unclear. The clonotype comes from a woman between 18 and 29 years old in good health and CMV-seronegative. Material for sequencing was PBMCs. This chain's CDR3 is CASSTSAESAYEQYF. The CDR3 DNA is TGTGCCAGCAGCACCTCGGCGGAGAGTGCCTACGAGCAGTACTTC.